Reported below is one T cell receptor beta chain. This clone was seen more than once but under ten times. The clone's antigen remains unknown. The input lacks base qualities; no much larger clone sits a single base away. Explained via the paper, the treatment or condition label denotes: randomized to nivolumab then ipilimumab (arm A) or the reverse (arm B). Prior DNA-damaging chemotherapy had not been received by any trial patient. CheckMate 064, a randomized, open-label phase II trial of sequential checkpoint blockade, was the source of the samples, all of which came from patients with melanoma. Tumor TCR sequencing used genomic DNA from formalin-fixed paraffin-embedded (FFPE) tissue samples. These data are taken from a study of sequential checkpoint blockade in melanoma (dated by TCRdb to the late 2010s). For context, the study as a whole: Patients were assigned by 1:1 randomization to either first-line nivolumab followed by ipilimumab (arm A) or ipilimumab followed by nivolumab (arm B). Maintenance nivolumab was given following each of the two trial sequences. DNA from around 95 pretreatment melanoma tumor samples underwent TCRbeta immunosequencing. Fewer than 25 patients had matched tumor biopsies taken before treatment and at week 13, after single-agent nivolumab (arm A) or ipilimumab (arm B). In about 83% of the matched pre- and post-treatment tumor biopsy pairs, both biopsies came from the same lesion. The research as a whole found: PD-L1 staining and CD8+ T-cell counts correlated with tumor T-cell fraction and clonality, whereas mutational load did not. Among patients in the nivolumab-first arm (arm A), tumor TIL clonality before treatment was associated with response (P = .04). Small sample sizes and reduced statistical power limited the analyses of tumor T-cell fraction within each arm. The model for predicting response that combines TCR metrics with mutation burden needs to be validated in larger, independent patient cohorts. Patients with increases in tumor T-cell fraction and clonality by week 13 were approximately 30 times more likely to achieve clinical benefit.

TCRbeta CDR3 regions were immunosequenced from genomic DNA with the immunoSEQ Assay. Genomic DNA was amplified by bias-controlled multiplex PCR before high-throughput sequencing. The original methods were these. To quantify the absolute abundance of each unique TCRbeta CDR3 region, the sequences were collapsed and filtered. Clonality, defined as 1 minus Pielou's evenness, was calculated using productive rearrangements only. Tumor T-cell fraction was calculated by normalizing TCRbeta template counts to usable DNA, which was estimated from several housekeeping genes. A previously published method was used to identify clones whose frequencies were significantly greater in on-treatment samples than in baseline samples. TCRdb mirrors the immuneACCESS table, restricted to in-frame sequences. Some clones are absent from its copies; in checked studies, under half trace to an unresolved V gene, and the reason for the others is unknown. V, J and clone size are those of that table, while D and trimming were read from the DNA. Present in this sample are thousands of clones, about 23% of which were seen just once. The leading ten clones occupy roughly a quarter of the sample.

From cysteine to phenylalanine, the CDR3 is 14 amino acids long. The read is trimmed to its CDR3 DNA, 42 bases read in frame from base 1. The V and J ends are trimmed by 0 bases and 0 bases, leaving 3 bases between them. CDR1 and CDR2, per the germline V gene, are MGHRA and YSYEKL. The sequencing here drew on tumor tissue (inferred from file names), taken from a patient given nivolumab and ipilimumab in sequence. Here the chain combines TRBV4-1 and TRBJ2-4; the D segment cannot be called with confidence. This receptor was obtained from a human donor with melanoma. The DNA sequence reads TGCGCCAGCAGCCAAGAAGGAGCCAAAAACATTCAGTACTTC. This sequence encodes CASSQEGAKNIQYF.